The following is a T cell receptor beta chain sequence with its context. As yet, its antigen is unknown. The PCR was carried out with 60 Vbeta primers and 13 Jbeta primers. Original data processing: It was a later analysis that counted roughly 79 million unique TCR beta chains, of which roughly 11 million were shared. TCRdb's copy holds only in-frame clones and misses some; the assay was immunoSEQ multiplex PCR. D and trimming come from the DNA, and the V and J calls and clone size come from that table. The repertoire has 150,000 to 200,000 clones, 79% of them found once; the top ten carry about 2%. The data were taken from a study of cytomegalovirus exposure and HLA in healthy donors. CDR1 and CDR2 from the germline V gene are MDHEN and SYDVKM. The CDR3 spans 15 residues. The V segment lost 7 bases and the J segment 5 bases; nucleotides outside the gene matches: 10. Study-level findings and limits: Association of under 20,000 TCR beta sequences with HLA alleles was found at 0.05 false discovery rate in a later analysis.

Sequencing was performed on PBMCs. The receptor's source is a woman in her fifties or sixties in good health and CMV-seronegative. This chain links TRBV28 with TRBJ2-3, with 9 bases aligning to TRBD2. CDR3 sequence reads: CASMSSGAPRDTQYF. The DNA of the CDR3 is TGTGCCAGCATGTCTAGCGGGGCCCCTCGAGATACGCAGTATTTT.